This passage covers 27 T cell receptor beta chains from one sample sequenced in a study of CXCR3-negative and CXCR3-positive naive CD8 T cells. Findings and caveats of the study: Compared with CXCR3-negative naive cells, CXCR3-positive naive cells showed more hydrophobic TRB CDR3s.

The authors made the TRB cDNA libraries by 5' RACE using UMI labels. TCRdb re-called the 5' RACE reads; every CDR3 protein appears as one record, without DNA. Seen in this sample are over 95,000 distinct CDR3 sequences; the ten most common clones hold approximately 0.38%. Their antigens remain unidentified. Sample: naive CXCR3+ CD8+ T cells from blood. As to subset: CD45RO-CCR7+CD27+CD95- naive CD8+ T cells expressing CXCR3 (TNR3+). The receptors shown here come from a human donor in good health. Some clones in this sample may be carry-over from other donors' samples.

The V call is TRBV6-5, the J call TRBJ2-1; TCRdb names TRBD1, which stays unverified in the absence of DNA. The CDR3 has 15 residues. Germline loops: CDR1 MNHEY, CDR2 SVGAGI. The CDR3 here is CASSPDRGYYNEQFF.

The CDR3 protein is CASRLAGANEQFF. This chain links TRBV7-9 with TRBJ2-1. CDR3 length: 13 amino acids. Germline V gene data show CDR1 as SEHNR and CDR2 as FQNEAQ (reference sequence).

The CDR3 is CASRGQGGYGYTF. V is TRBV12-3 or TRBV12-4 and J is TRBJ1-2; the D call from TCRdb, TRBD1, cannot be confirmed without DNA. The CDR3 loop spans 13 amino acids.

V usage is TRBV5-1 and J usage is TRBJ2-5; as DNA is missing, the TRBD1 call by TCRdb cannot be tested. There are 15 residues in the CDR3. CDR1 and CDR2 from the germline V gene are SGHRS and YFSETQ. CDR3 protein: CASSLASGAHETQYF.

The gene calls are TRBV21-1 and TRBJ2-1; with no DNA, the TCRdb D assignment of TRBD1 cannot be verified. TRBV21-1 is annotated as a pseudogene. This CDR3 contains 15 residues. The CDR3 here is CASSYWPGQLNEQFF.

The chain recombines TRBV2 with TRBJ2-2. The CDR3 has 11 amino acids. Germline CDR1 reads SNHLY; CDR2 reads FYNNEI. This CDR3 reads CASSWSGELFF.

This rearrangement joins TRBV14 to TRBJ2-2; TCRdb designates TRBD1, a call that cannot be tested without DNA. The CDR3 spans 14 residues. Per germline, CDR1 SGHDN and CDR2 FVKESK. CDR3 sequence: CASSHTGTGGELFF.

The V and J genes are TRBV28 and TRBJ1-5; the TCRdb call, TRBD1, lacks DNA for checking. CDR1 MDHEN and CDR2 SYDVKM come from the germline V gene. CDR3 length equals 14 residues. CDR3 sequence reads: CASTLGAGNQPQHF.

V is TRBV7-9 and J is TRBJ2-1. The CDR3 consists of 13 residues. Looked up from germline, CDR1 is SEHNR and CDR2 is FQNEAQ (reference sequence). CDR3 sequence: CASSSDLDNEQFF.

The gene calls are TRBV9 and TRBJ2-7; TCRdb's D call, TRBD2, is unchecked because there is no DNA. The CDR3 sequence is 15 residues long. The germline V gene has CDR1 SGDLS and CDR2 YYNGEE. CDR3 protein: CASSVAGAGGDEQYF. Looking up the rest from reference TRBV9 and TRBJ2-7 gives the full variable domain: DSGVTQTPKHLITATGQRVTLRCSPRSGDLSVYWYQQSLDQGLQFLIQYYNGEERAKGNILERFSAQQFPDLHSELNLSSLELGDSALYFCASSVAGAGGDEQYFGPGTRLTVT.

The chain joins TRBV28 to TRBJ1-5. Germline loops: CDR1 MDHEN, CDR2 SYDVKM. The CDR3 has 15 residues. The CDR3 is CASSSGYHINQPQHF.

This chain connects TRBV5-6 to TRBJ2-1; the TCRdb D gene call, TRBD1, has no DNA to confirm it. Germline values: CDR1 SGHDT, CDR2 YYEEEE. The CDR3 contains 14 residues. CDR3 protein: CASSWTGNYNEQFF. Together with reference TRBV5-6 and TRBJ2-1, the CDR3 gives the full variable domain: DAGVTQSPTHLIKTRGQQVTLRCSPKSGHDTVSWYQQALGQGPQFIFQYYEEEERQRGNFPDRFSGHQFPNYSSELNVNALLLGDSALYLCASSWTGNYNEQFFGPGTRLTVL.

The chain employs TRBV2 and TRBJ2-5; TCRdb returns TRBD2, unconfirmable since there is no DNA. In germline, CDR1 is SNHLY, CDR2 FYNNEI. CDR3 length equals 15 residues. The CDR3 loop is CASRRTSGIQETQYF.

The chain is built from TRBV27 and TRBJ2-1; the D call of TRBD1 rests on TCRdb alone, since no DNA is present to check it. Per germline, CDR1 MNHEY and CDR2 SMNVEV (reference sequence). The CDR3 loop spans 13 amino acids. This CDR3 reads CASSLTGANEQFF.

This chain connects TRBV5-1 to TRBJ2-1; lacking DNA, the TRBD2 call made by TCRdb goes unchecked. The CDR3 has 13 residues. The germline CDR1 and CDR2 sequences are SGHRS and YFSETQ. CDR3: CASSFVGHNEQFF.

The chain is built from TRBV7-9 and TRBJ1-2. Germline CDR1 reads SEHNR; CDR2 reads FQNEAQ (reference sequence). The CDR3 is 15 residues long. CDR3 in amino acids: CASREETGTAWGYTF.

The V call is TRBV7-6, the J call TRBJ2-3; TCRdb picks TRBD2, but there is no DNA to check that call. CDR1 and CDR2 from the germline V gene are SGHVS and FNYEAQ. This CDR3 is built from 15 residues. The CDR3 here is CASSSRLAGNDTQYF.

This sequence joins TRBV29-1 and TRBJ2-1; the D call of TRBD1 rests on TCRdb alone, since no DNA is present to check it. The CDR3 consists of 12 residues. The germline V gene has CDR1 SQVTM and CDR2 ANQGSEA. This CDR3 reads CSVAGQFDEQFF.

The gene calls are TRBV9 and TRBJ2-7; without DNA, the TCRdb call of TRBD1 cannot be checked. CDR3 size: 14 residues. Germline CDR1 SGDLS, CDR2 YYNGEE. The CDR3 sequence is CASSVDLGQEEQYF.

V usage is TRBV4-3 and J usage is TRBJ2-2. Looked up from germline, CDR1 is LGHNA and CDR2 is YSLEER. The CDR3 has 15 residues. The CDR3 sequence is CASSQGRLNTGELFF.

V and J are TRBV13 and TRBJ2-1. Germline CDR1 and CDR2: PRHDT and FYEKMQ (reference sequence). The CDR3 totals 14 residues. The CDR3 loop is CASSSLKTYNEQFF.

This chain uses TRBV20-1 with TRBJ1-5. Per germline, CDR1 DFQATT and CDR2 SNEGSKA (reference sequence). The CDR3 is 15 residues long. The CDR3 reads CSARETSMGNQPQHF.

The chain is built from TRBV20-1 and TRBJ2-7; the D call of TRBD2 rests on TCRdb alone, since no DNA is present to check it. This CDR3 region has 12 residues. Per the germline V gene, CDR1 is DFQATT and CDR2 is SNEGSKA (reference sequence). This CDR3 is CSFWTSFFEQYF.

The rearrangement uses TRBV6-5 and TRBJ2-2; TCRdb's D call of TRBD1 is untestable without DNA. This CDR3 is 17 amino acids long. CDR1 MNHEY and CDR2 SVGAGI come from the germline V gene. This chain's CDR3 is CASSYLTGLPNTGELFF.

The V call is TRBV9, the J call TRBJ1-1. The CDR3 is 14 residues long. Germline lookup yields CDR1 SGDLS and CDR2 YYNGEE. CDR3: CASSVDTGNTEAFF.

V usage is TRBV28 and J usage is TRBJ2-1; TCRdb proposes TRBD2, but this gene call is untestable without DNA. CDR1 is MDHEN and CDR2 is SYDVKM in the germline V gene. The CDR3 is 17 residues long. CDR3 residues: CASSFDVVAGGYNEQFF.

The chain couples TRBV6-5 to TRBJ1-1; TCRdb indicates TRBD1, and absent DNA this call remains unverified. The CDR3 is 14 amino acids. The germline gives CDR1 MNHEY, CDR2 SVGAGI. The chain's CDR3 is CASGFVGGHTEAFF.